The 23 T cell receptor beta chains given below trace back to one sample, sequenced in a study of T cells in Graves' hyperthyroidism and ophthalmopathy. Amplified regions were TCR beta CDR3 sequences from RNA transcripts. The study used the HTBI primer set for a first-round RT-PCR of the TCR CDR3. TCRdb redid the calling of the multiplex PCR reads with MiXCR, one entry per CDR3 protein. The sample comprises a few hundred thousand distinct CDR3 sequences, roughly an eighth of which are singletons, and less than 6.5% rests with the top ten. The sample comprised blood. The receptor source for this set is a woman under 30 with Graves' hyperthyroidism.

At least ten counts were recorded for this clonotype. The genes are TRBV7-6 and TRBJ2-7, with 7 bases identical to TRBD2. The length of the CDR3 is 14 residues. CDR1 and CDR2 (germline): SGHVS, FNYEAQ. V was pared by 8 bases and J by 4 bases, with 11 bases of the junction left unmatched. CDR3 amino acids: CASPGGGKFYEQYF. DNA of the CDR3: TGTGCCAGCCCTGGGGGAGGGAAATTTTACGAGCAGTACTTC.

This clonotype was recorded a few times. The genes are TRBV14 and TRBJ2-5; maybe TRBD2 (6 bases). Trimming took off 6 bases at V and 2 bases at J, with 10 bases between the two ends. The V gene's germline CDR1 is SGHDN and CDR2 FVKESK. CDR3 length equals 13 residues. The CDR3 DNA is TGTGCCAGCAGTCTACTAGCTCAAGAGACCCAGTACTTC. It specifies CASSLLAQETQYF.

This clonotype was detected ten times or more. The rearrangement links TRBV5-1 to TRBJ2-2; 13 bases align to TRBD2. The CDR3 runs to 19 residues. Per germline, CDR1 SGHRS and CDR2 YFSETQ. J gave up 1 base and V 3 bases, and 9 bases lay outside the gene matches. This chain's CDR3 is CASSSTRGLAGRNTGELFF. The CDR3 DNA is TGCGCCAGCAGCTCCACGAGGGGACTAGCGGGAAGGAACACCGGGGAGCTGTTTTTT. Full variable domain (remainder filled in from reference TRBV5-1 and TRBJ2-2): KAGVTQTPRYLIKTRGQQVTLSCSPISGHRSVSWYQQTPGQGLQFLFEYFSETQRNKGNFPGRFSGRQFSNSRSEMNVSTLELGDSALYLCASSSTRGLAGRNTGELFFGEGSRLTVL.

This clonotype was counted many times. CDR3 sequence (DNA): TGTGCCAGCAGTACCCTACAGGGATACGAGCAGTACTTC. This translates into CASSTLQGYEQYF. The rearrangement joins TRBV6-2 or TRBV6-3 to TRBJ2-7; a possible D gene is TRBD1 (6 bases). The ends were cut back, 5 bases at V and 4 bases at J, with 12 bases in the middle. This CDR3 contains 13 residues. Germline loops: CDR1 MNHEY, CDR2 SVGEGT.

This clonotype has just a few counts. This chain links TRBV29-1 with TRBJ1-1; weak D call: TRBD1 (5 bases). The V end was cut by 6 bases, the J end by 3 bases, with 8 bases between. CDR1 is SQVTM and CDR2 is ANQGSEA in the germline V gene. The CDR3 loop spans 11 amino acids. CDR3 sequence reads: CSVGQYTEAFF. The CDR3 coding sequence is TGCAGCGTGGGGCAATACACTGAAGCTTTCTTT.

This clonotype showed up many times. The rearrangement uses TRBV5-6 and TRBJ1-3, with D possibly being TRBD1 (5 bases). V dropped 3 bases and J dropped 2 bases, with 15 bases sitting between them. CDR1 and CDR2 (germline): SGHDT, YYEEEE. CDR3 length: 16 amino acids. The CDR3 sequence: CASSSGLPLTGNTIYF. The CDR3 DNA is TGTGCCAGCAGCTCGGGACTCCCCCTCACTGGAAACACCATATATTTT.

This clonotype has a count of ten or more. The CDR3 sequence: CASSPGLGDEKLFF. The CDR3 DNA follows: TGTGCCAGCTCACCCGGCCTGGGGGATGAAAAACTGTTTTTT. The chain has TRBV18 and TRBJ1-4, with D perhaps TRBD1 (5 bases). V was pared by 3 bases and J by 6 bases, with 11 bases between. The CDR3 extends over 14 amino acids. Germline CDR1 KGHSH, CDR2 LQKENI.

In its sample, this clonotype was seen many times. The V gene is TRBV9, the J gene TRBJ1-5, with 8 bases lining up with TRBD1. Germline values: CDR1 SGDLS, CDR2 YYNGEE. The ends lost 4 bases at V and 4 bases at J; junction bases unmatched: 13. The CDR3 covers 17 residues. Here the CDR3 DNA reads TGTGCCAGCAGCCCCGGGACAGGCGAACTGATTAATCAGCCCCAGCATTTT. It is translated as CASSPGTGELINQPQHF.

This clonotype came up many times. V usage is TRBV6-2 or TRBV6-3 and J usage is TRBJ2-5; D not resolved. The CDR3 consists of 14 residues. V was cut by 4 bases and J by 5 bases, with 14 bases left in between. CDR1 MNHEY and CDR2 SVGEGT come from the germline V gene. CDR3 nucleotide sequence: TGTGCCAGCAGTTTTCCCCGGACGAGGGAGACCCAGTACTTC. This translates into CASSFPRTRETQYF.

In DNA, the CDR3 is TGTGCCTGGACCCTCGGCCTAGCGGGAGGCACAGATACGCAGTATTTT. Translating gives CAWTLGLAGGTDTQYF. V is TRBV30 and J is TRBJ2-3, with TRBD2 matching 10 bases. This CDR3 comprises 16 residues. Looked up from germline, CDR1 is GTSNPN and CDR2 is SVGIG (reference sequence). The trim removed 4 bases at V and 1 base at J, leaving 8 bases unmatched.

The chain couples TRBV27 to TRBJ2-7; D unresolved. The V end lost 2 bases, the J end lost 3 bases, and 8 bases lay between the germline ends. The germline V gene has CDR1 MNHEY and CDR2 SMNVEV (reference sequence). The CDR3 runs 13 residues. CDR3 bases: TGTGCCAGCAGTTTAGGCGAGGTCTACGAGCAGTACTTC. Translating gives CASSLGEVYEQYF.

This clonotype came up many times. The CDR3 DNA reads TGTGCCACCAGCAGAGGGTTAGGGAGGGGAAGCTACAATGAGCAGTTCTTC. As protein: CATSRGLGRGSYNEQFF. The chain couples TRBV15 to TRBJ2-1; 7 positions agree with TRBD2. Germline V lookup: CDR1 LNHNV, CDR2 YYDKDF (reference sequence). V lost 1 base to trimming and J lost 3 bases; unmatched junction nucleotides: 9. The CDR3 has 17 residues.

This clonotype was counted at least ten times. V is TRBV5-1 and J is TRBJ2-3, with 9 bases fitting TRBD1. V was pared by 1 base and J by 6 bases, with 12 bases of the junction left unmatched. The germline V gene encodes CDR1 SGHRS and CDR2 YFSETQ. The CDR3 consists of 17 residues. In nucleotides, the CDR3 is TGCGCCAGCAGCTTGAGCGTGGGACAGGGCCTGCAGGATACGCAGTATTTT. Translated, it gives CASSLSVGQGLQDTQYF.

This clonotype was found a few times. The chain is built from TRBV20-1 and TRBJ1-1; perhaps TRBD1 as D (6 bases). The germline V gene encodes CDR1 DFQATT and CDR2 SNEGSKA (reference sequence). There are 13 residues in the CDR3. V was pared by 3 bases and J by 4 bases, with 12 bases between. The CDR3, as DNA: TGCAGTGCTAGGACAGGCCGGGTCACTGAAGCTTTCTTT. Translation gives CSARTGRVTEAFF.

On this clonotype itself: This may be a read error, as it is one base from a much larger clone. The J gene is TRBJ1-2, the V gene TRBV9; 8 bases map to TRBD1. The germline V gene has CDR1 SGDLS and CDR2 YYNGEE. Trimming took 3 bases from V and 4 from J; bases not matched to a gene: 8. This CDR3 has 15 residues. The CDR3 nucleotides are TGTGCCAGCAGCGGCCAAAAGGACAGGGTCTATGGCTACACCTTC. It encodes CASSGQKDRVYGYTF. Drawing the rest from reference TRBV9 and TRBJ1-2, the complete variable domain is DSGVTQTPKHLITATGQRVTLRCSPRSGDLSVYWYQQSLDQGLQFLIQYYNGEERAKGNILERFSAQQFPDLHSELNLSSLELGDSALYFCASSGQKDRVYGYTFGSGTRLTVV.

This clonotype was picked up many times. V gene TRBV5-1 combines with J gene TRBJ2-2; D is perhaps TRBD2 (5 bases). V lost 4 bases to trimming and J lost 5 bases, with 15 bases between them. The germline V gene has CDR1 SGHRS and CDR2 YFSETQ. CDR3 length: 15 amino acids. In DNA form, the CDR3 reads TGCGCCAGCAGCCCACTAGGCGAGTTTACCGGGGAGCTGTTTTTT. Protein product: CASSPLGEFTGELFF.

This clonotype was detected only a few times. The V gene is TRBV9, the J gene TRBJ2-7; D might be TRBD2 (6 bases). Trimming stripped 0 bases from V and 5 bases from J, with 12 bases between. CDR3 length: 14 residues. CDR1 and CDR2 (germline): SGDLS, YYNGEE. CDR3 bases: TGTGCCAGCAGCGTAGCTCCTAGCGCCCACGAGCAGTACTTC. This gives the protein CASSVAPSAHEQYF.

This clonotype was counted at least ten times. CDR3 bases: TGCAGTGCTAGAGCTTCAGGGGGGGGCCCCCAGGGCACAGATACGCAGTATTTT. This sequence encodes CSARASGGGPQGTDTQYF. The chain has TRBV20-1 and TRBJ2-3; D is possibly TRBD1 or TRBD2 (7 bases each). This CDR3 contains 18 residues. The germline V and J ends were trimmed by 1 base and 1 base, with 21 bases remaining between them. Looked up from germline, CDR1 is DFQATT and CDR2 is SNEGSKA (reference sequence).

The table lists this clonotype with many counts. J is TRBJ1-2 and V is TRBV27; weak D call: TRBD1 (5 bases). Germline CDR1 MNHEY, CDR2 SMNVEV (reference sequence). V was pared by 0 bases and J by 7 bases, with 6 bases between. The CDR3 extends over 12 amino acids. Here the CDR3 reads CASSLSGTGYTF. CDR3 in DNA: TGTGCCAGCAGTTTATCCGGGACTGGCTACACCTTC.

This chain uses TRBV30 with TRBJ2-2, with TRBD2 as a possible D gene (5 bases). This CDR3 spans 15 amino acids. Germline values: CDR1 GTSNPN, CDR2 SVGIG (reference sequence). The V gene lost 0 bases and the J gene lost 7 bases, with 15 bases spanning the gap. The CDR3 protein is CAWSVPRGYGGELFF. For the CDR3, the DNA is TGTGCCTGGAGTGTGCCTAGAGGGTATGGCGGGGAGCTGTTTTTT.

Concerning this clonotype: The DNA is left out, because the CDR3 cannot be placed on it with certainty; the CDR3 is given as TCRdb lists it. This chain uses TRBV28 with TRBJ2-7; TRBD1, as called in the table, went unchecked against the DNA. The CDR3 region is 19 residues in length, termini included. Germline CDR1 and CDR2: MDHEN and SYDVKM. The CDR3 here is CASSIYLCSAATGSYEQYF.

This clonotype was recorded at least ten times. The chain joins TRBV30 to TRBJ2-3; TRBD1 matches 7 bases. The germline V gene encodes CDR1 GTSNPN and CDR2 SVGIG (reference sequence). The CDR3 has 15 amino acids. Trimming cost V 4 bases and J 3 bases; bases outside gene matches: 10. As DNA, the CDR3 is TGTGCCTGGACCAAAACAGGGGTTTATACAGATACGCAGTATTTT. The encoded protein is CAWTKTGVYTDTQYF.

In DNA form, the CDR3 reads TGTGCCAGCAGTCCCTCGGGACTAGCGGAATACAATGAGCAGTTCTTC. Amino acids: CASSPSGLAEYNEQFF. The rearrangement joins TRBV27 to TRBJ2-1; 11 nucleotides agree with TRBD2. Germline V gene lookup returns CDR1 MNHEY and CDR2 SMNVEV (reference sequence). The CDR3 contains 16 residues. V lost 5 bases and J lost 4; bases outside the gene matches: 7.